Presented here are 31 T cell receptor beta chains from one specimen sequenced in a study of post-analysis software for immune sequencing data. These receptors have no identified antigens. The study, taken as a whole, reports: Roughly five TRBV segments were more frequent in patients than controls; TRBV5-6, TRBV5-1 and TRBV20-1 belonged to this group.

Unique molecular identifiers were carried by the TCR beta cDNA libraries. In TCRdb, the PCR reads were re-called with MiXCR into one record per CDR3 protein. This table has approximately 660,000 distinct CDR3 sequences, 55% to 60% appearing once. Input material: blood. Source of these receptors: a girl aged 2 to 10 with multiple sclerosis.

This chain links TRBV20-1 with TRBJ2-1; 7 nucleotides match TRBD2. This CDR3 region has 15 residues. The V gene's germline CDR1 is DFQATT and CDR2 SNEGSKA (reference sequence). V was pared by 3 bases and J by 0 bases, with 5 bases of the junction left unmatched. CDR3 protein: CSARRDYGSYNEQFF. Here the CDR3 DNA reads TGCAGTGCTAGGCGGGACTATGGCTCCTACAATGAGCAGTTCTTC.

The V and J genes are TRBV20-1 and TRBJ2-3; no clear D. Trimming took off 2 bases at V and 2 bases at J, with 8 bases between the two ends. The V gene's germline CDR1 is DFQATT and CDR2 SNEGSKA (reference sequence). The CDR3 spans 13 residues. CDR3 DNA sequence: TGCAGTGCTAGACTTTCACCCACAGATACGCAGTATTTT. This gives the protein CSARLSPTDTQYF.

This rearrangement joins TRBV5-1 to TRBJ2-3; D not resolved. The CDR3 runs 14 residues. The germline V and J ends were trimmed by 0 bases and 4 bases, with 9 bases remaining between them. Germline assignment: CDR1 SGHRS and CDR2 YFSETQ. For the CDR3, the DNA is TGCGCCAGCAGCTTGGGCCCCGAGGCAGATACGCAGTATTTT. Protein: CASSLGPEADTQYF.

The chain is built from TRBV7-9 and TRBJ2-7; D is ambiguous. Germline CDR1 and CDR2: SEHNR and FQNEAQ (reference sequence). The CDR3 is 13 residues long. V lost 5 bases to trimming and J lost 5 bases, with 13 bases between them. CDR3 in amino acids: CASSPTVANEQYF. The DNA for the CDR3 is TGTGCCAGCAGCCCAACTGTTGCAAACGAGCAGTACTTC.

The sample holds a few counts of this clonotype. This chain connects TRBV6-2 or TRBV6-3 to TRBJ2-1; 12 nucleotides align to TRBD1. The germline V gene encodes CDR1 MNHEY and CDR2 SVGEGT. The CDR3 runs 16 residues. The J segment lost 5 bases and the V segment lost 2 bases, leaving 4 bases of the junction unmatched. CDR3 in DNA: TGTGCCAGCAGTTACGGGACAGGGGGCGAACACAATGAGCAGTTCTTC. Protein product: CASSYGTGGEHNEQFF.

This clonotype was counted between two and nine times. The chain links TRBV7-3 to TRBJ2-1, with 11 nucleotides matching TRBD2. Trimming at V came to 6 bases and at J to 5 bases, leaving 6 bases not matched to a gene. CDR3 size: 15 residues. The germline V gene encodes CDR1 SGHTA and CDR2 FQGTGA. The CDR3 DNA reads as TGTGCCAGCAGAGCCACTAGCGGGAGAAACAATGAGCAGTTCTTC. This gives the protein CASRATSGRNNEQFF.

CDR3 region: CSAGQGRANTEAFF. CDR3 in DNA: TGCAGTGCGGGACAGGGGAGGGCGAACACTGAAGCTTTCTTT. The V gene is TRBV20-1, the J gene TRBJ1-1, with 10 bases identical to TRBD1. V gave up 6 bases and J gave up 1 base; unmatched junction bases: 5. Germline V lookup: CDR1 DFQATT, CDR2 SNEGSKA (reference sequence). The CDR3 covers 14 residues.

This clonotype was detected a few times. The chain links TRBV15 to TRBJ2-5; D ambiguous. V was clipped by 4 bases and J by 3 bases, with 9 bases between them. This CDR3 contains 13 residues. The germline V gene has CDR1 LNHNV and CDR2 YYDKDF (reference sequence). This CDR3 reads CATSTFSEETQYF. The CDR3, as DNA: TGTGCCACCAGCACCTTTTCAGAAGAGACCCAGTACTTC. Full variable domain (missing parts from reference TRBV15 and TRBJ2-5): DAMVIQNPRYQVTQFGKPVTLSCSQTLNHNVMYWYQQKSSQAPKLLFHYYDKDFNNEADTPDNFQSRRPNTSFCFLDIRSPGLGDTAMYLCATSTFSEETQYFGPGTRLLVL.

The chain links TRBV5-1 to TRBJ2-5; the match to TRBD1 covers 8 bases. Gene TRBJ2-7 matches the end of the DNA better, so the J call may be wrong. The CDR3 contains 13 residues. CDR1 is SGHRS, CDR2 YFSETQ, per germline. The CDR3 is CASSRDRWDEQYF. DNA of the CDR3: TGCGCCAGCAGCCGGGACAGGTGGGACGAGCAGTACTTC.

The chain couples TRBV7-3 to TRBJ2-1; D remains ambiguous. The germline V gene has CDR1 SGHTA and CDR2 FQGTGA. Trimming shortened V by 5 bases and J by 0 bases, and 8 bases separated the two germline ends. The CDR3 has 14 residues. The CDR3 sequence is CASSPEISYNEQFF. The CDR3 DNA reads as TGTGCCAGCAGCCCGGAGATCTCCTACAATGAGCAGTTCTTC. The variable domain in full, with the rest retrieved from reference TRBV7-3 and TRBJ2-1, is GAGVSQTPSNKVTEKGKYVELRCDPISGHTALYWYRQSLGQGPEFLIYFQGTGAADDSGLPNDRFFAVRPEGSVSTLKIQRTERGDSAVYLCASSPEISYNEQFFGPGTRLTVL.

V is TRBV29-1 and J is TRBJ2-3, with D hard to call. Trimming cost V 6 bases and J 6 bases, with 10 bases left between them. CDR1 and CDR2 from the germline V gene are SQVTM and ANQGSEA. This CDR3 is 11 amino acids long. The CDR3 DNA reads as TGCAGCGTACCCATCGGGGATACGCAGTATTTT. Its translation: CSVPIGDTQYF.

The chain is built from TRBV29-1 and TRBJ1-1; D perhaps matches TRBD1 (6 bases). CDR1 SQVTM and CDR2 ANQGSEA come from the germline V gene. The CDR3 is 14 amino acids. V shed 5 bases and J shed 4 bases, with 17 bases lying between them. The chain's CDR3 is CSVQQGGKGTEAFF. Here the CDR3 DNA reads TGCAGCGTTCAACAGGGAGGGAAGGGCACTGAAGCTTTCTTT.

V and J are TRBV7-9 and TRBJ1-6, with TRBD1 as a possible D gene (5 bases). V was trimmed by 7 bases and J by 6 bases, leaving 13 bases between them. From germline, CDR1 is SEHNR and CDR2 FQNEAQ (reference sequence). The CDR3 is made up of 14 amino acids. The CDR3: CASTRDSPNSPLHF. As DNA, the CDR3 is TGTGCCAGCACCAGAGACAGTCCTAATTCACCCCTCCACTTT.

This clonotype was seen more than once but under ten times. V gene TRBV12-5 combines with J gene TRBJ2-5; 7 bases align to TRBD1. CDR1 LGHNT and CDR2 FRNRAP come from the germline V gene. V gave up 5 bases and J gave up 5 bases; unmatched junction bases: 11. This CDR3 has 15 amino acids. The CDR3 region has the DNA TGTGCTAGTGGTCCGGGACAGACCTCGCGGGAGACCCAGTACTTC. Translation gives CASGPGQTSRETQYF. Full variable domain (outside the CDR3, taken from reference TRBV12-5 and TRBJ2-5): DARVTQTPRHKVTEMGQEVTMRCQPILGHNTVFWYRQTMMQGLELLAYFRNRAPLDDSGMPKDRFSAEMPDATLATLKIQPSEPRDSAVYFCASGPGQTSRETQYFGPGTRLLVL.

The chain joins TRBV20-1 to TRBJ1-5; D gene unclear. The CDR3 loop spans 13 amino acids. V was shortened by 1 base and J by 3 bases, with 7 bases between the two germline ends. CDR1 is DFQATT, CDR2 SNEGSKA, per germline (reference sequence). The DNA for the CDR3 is TGCAGTGCTAGAGGCAAACCCAATCAGCCCCAGCATTTT. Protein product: CSARGKPNQPQHF.

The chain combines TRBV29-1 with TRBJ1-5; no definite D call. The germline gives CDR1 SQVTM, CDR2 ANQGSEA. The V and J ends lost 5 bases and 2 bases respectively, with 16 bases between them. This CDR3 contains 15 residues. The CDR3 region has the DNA TGCAGCGTTTCGATTGGCCCTCCCGGCAATCAGCCCCAGCATTTT. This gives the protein CSVSIGPPGNQPQHF.

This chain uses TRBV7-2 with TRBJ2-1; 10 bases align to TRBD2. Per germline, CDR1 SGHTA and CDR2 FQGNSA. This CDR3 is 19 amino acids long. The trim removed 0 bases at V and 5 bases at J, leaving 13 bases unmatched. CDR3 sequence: CASSLAQYGLAGDHNEQFF. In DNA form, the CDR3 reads TGTGCCAGCAGCTTAGCCCAATATGGGCTAGCGGGGGATCACAATGAGCAGTTCTTC.

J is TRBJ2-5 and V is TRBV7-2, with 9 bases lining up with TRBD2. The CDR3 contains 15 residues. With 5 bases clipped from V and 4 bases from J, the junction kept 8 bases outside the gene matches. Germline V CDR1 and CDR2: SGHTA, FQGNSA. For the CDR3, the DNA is TGTGCCAGCAGCATGAGCGGGGGGTCGGGAGAGACCCAGTACTTC. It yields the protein CASSMSGGSGETQYF.

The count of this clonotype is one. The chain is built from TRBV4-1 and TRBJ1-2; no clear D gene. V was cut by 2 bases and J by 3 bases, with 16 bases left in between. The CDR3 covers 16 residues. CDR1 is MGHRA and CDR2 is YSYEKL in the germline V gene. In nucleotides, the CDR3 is TGCGCCAGCAGCCAACCTCGGCAAGGGAGGCACTATGGCTACACCTTC. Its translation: CASSQPRQGRHYGYTF.

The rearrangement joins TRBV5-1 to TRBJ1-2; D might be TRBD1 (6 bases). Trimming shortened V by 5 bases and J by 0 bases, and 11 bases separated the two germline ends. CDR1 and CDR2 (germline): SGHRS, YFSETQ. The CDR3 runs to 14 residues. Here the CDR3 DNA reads TGCGCCAGCAGGAGACAGGCCTCTAACTATGGCTACACCTTC. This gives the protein CASRRQASNYGYTF.

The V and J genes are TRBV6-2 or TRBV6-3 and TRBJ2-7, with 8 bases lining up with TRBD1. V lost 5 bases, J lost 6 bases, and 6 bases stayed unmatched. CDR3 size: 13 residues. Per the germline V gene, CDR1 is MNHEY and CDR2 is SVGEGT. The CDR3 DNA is TGTGCCAGCAGTCGGACAGGGTTATTCGAGCAGTACTTC. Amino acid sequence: CASSRTGLFEQYF.

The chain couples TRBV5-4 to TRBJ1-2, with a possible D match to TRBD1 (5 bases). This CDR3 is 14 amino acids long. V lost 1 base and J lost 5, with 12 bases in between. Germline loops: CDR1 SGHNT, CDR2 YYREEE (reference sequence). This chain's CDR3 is CASSLMGGSYGYTF. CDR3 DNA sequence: TGTGCCAGCAGCTTGATGGGGGGGAGTTATGGCTACACCTTC. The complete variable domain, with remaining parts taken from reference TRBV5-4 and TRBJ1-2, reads ETGVTQSPTHLIKTRGQQVTLRCSSQSGHNTVSWYQQALGQGPQFIFQYYREEENGRGNFPPRFSGLQFPNYSSELNVNALELDDSALYLCASSLMGGSYGYTFGSGTRLTVV.

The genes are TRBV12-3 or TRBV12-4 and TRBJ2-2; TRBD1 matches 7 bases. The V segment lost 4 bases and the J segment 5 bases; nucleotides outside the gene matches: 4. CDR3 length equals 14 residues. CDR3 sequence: CASSSGTETGELFF. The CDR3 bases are TGTGCCAGCAGTTCCGGGACAGAGACCGGGGAGCTGTTTTTT.

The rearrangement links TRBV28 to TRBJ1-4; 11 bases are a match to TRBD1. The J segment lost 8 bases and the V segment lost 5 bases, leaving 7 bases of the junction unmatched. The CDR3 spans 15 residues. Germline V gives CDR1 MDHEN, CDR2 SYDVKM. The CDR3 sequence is CASSRGTGGREKLFF. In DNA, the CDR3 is TGTGCCAGCAGTCGAGGGACAGGGGGGAGAGAAAAACTGTTTTTT.

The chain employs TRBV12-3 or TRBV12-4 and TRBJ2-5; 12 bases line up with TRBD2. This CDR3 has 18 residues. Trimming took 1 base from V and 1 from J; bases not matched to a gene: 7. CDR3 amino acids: CASSLGLAGVTPQETQYF. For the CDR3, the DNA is TGTGCCAGCAGTTTAGGACTAGCGGGGGTTACTCCCCAAGAGACCCAGTACTTC.

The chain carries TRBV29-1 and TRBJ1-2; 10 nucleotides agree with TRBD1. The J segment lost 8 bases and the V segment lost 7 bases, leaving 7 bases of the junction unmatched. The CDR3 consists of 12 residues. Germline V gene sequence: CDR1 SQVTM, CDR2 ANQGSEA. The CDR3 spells CSAVGQGKGYTF. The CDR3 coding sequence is TGCAGCGCCGTGGGACAGGGGAAAGGCTACACCTTC.

This CDR3 reads CSVTQGPEQFF. For the CDR3, the DNA is TGCAGCGTTACACAGGGTCCTGAGCAGTTCTTC. J is TRBJ2-1 and V is TRBV29-1, with D possibly being TRBD1 (6 bases). The length of the CDR3 is 11 residues. The germline V gene encodes CDR1 SQVTM and CDR2 ANQGSEA. V lost 5 bases, J lost 9 bases, and 11 bases lay in between.

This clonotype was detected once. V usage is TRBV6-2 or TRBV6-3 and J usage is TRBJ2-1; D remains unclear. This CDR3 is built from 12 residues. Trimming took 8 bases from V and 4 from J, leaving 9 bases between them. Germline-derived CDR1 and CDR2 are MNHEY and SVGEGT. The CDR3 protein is CASANPYNEQFF. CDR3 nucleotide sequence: TGTGCCAGCGCGAACCCTTACAATGAGCAGTTCTTC.

CDR3 in amino acids: CSAIGGLAVLYNEQFF. The CDR3 DNA reads TGCAGTGCCATTGGGGGACTAGCGGTATTATACAATGAGCAGTTCTTC. The V gene is TRBV20-1, the J gene TRBJ2-1; 11 bases match TRBD2. The CDR3 covers 16 residues. V was clipped by 6 bases and J by 4 bases; unmatched bases: 11. Per the germline V gene, CDR1 is DFQATT and CDR2 is SNEGSKA (reference sequence).

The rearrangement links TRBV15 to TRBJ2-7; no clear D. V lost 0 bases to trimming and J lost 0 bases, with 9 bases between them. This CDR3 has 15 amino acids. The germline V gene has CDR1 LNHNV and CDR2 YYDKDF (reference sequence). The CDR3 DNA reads TGTGCCACCAGCAGAGACAGCGCACACTCCTACGAGCAGTACTTC. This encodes CATSRDSAHSYEQYF. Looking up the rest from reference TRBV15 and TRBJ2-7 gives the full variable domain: DAMVIQNPRYQVTQFGKPVTLSCSQTLNHNVMYWYQQKSSQAPKLLFHYYDKDFNNEADTPDNFQSRRPNTSFCFLDIRSPGLGDTAMYLCATSRDSAHSYEQYFGPGTRLTVT.

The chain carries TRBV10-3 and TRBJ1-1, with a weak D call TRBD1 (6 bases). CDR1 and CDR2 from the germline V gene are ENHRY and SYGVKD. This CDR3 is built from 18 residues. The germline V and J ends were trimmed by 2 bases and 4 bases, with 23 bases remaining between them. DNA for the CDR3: TGTGCCATCAGTGAGGCGGCTCGGACCCTTGCAGGGGCCACTGAAGCTTTCTTT. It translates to CAISEAARTLAGATEAFF.